What follows describes a single TCR beta chain. Its antigen is not yet known. Base-call qualities are not available, and no considerably larger clone is one nucleotide away. Via the germline V gene (reference sequence), CDR1 is LGHDT and CDR2 YNNKEL. The CDR3 measures 15 amino acids from cysteine to phenylalanine. Left in the record is the CDR3 DNA by itself, 45 bases read in frame from the first base. V and J are trimmed by 3 bases and 8 bases, and the gene matches miss 7 bases of the junction. This sample was taken from a study of blood T cell repertoires in COVID-19 (dated by TCRdb to about 2020). Regarding the study in general: Samples covering the acute and convalescent phases of COVID-19 were provided by collaborators in the United States, Italy and Spain. The sample metadata nearly always contained a de-identified subject ID, COVID-19 status, age in years and sex. Where HLA class I and class II types were available, the types were taken from metadata supplied by the sample provider, not from assay-based typing. The material from the prospective study consisted of cDNA or gDNA derived from T cells, B-cell-depleted T cells, or PBMCs. Samples came from the ongoing ImmuneRACE study (first 160 participants) plus 1,254 subjects from 6 global collaborators. Subjects who had been exposed to COVID-19, were actively infected with it, or had recovered from it provided the deeply sampled blood TCRbeta repertoires that made up the dataset. The repertoires were made available in a free public database intended to serve as a resource for research on the immune response to SARS-CoV-2. Points the paper makes about the study in general: The amount of clinical and demographic metadata varied by source and participant and was provided uncurated.

One collaborating source in Seattle enrolled patients while the patients were actively infected and followed the patients over time throughout the course of disease. Whole blood was collected in K2EDTA tubes by collaborating institutions according to the institutions' own protocols. Collaborator samples were shipped for TCRbeta analysis as frozen whole blood, isolated PBMCs, or DNA extracted from either sample type. TCRbeta CDR3 regions were amplified from genomic DNA using the immunoSEQ Assay, a bias-controlled multiplex PCR. The published analysis was carried out like this. The number of nucleated cells in each sample was estimated from the amplification of reference gene primers within the assay. Sequence reads were collapsed and filtered to measure the absolute abundance of every unique TCRbeta CDR3 rearrangement. For each sample, productive Simpson clonality was calculated as the square root of Simpson's diversity index over productive rearrangements. This immuneACCESS table, as held by TCRdb, lists in-frame sequences with V and J called but not all clones. Of the missing ones, under half trace to an unresolved V gene in checked studies; the others have no known cause. V and J calls and clone size are copied from that table; D and trimming were computed from the DNA. Recorded for this sample are about 150,000 clones; under 85% of them occurred a single time. The ten largest clones represent 0.55% to 0.75% of the sample.

Material for sequencing was peripheral blood. This TCR was recovered from a man aged 55 to 70 with COVID-19, enrolled during active disease. This chain is built from TRBV3-1 (or the pseudogene TRBV3-2) and TRBJ2-4, with 10 bases matching TRBD2. In nucleotides, the sequence is TGTGCCAGCAGCCAGTCTAGCGGGAGTAGGGACATTCAGTACTTC. Its translation is CASSQSSGSRDIQYF.